The clone carrying this TCR beta chain was counted a few times. Its specificity is not known. This specimen belongs to a study of naive and memory T cell subsets. Ligated cDNA underwent four rounds of PCR with nested alpha and beta constant region primers and SP2. Alpha and beta constant region primers primed reverse transcription for blood and skin samples. TCRdb re-called the 5' RACE reads with MiXCR, one entry per CDR3 protein. The sample has more than 55,000 distinct CDR3 sequences; under 10% are singletons. Overall study results and limits: The RNA method is potentially sensitive to activation and differentiation changes.

The library had UMIs added by 3' ligation of an oligonucleotide to TCR cDNA. Adult healthy volunteers gave 2.5 ml peripheral blood for whole-blood RNA. Input was roughly 1 to 1000 ng of DNase-treated total RNA without cell sorting. The V end lost 7 bases, the J end lost 0 bases, and 10 bases lay between the germline ends. CDR3 size: 12 residues. Germline-derived CDR1 and CDR2 are GTSNPN and SVGIG (reference sequence). This chain joins TRBV30 and TRBJ2-7, with a possible D match to TRBD1 (5 bases). The sequence derives from a female donor in good health. CDR3 residues: CAYSDISYEQYF. The CDR3 DNA sequence: TGTGCCTACTCGGACATCTCCTACGAGCAGTACTTC.